The 27 T cell receptor beta chains listed next were all sequenced from one sample in a study of patients and donors after allogeneic stem cell transplantation. TCRdb reprocessed the RT-PCR reads via MiXCR and lists one record per CDR3 protein. Here the sample spans roughly 230,000 distinct CDR3 sequences, less than 15% being singletons. Source material: blood, either unsorted or a sorted T cell fraction (not recorded which). The receptors derive from a human donor who was either an allogeneic HSCT recipient or a stem cell or donor lymphocyte infusion donor (not recorded which). It is not recorded whose cells these are; they may come from a transplant donor.

At least ten counts were recorded for this clonotype. V is TRBV30 and J is TRBJ1-4; 9 nucleotides align to TRBD1. Germline CDR1 reads GTSNPN; CDR2 reads SVGIG (reference sequence). Germline trimming cut 2 bases from V and 7 bases from J; bases unmatched to any gene: 8. This CDR3 has 15 amino acids. CDR3 amino acids: CAWSPSGTGIEKLFF. The DNA of the CDR3 is TGTGCCTGGAGTCCATCCGGGACAGGGATTGAAAAACTGTTTTTT.

V gene TRBV30 combines with J gene TRBJ1-5; possibly TRBD1 for D (5 bases). CDR3 length: 14 amino acids. Germline CDR1 and CDR2: GTSNPN and SVGIG (reference sequence). V lost 1 base and J 7 bases, leaving 14 bases between the germline ends. The CDR3 loop is CAWSGGGEGQPQHF. CDR3 coding DNA: TGTGCCTGGAGTGGGGGGGGGGAAGGGCAGCCCCAGCATTTT.

This clonotype was seen ten or more times. The chain employs TRBV5-1 and TRBJ2-5; D may be TRBD2 (6 bases). V lost 4 bases, J lost 2 bases, and 12 bases lay in between. CDR3 length equals 14 residues. Germline CDR1 and CDR2: SGHRS and YFSETQ. Written as DNA, the CDR3 is TGCGCCAGCAGCATTAGCGGCCAACAAGAGACCCAGTACTTC. Protein: CASSISGQQETQYF.

This clonotype was recorded many times. This sequence joins TRBV9 and TRBJ2-2; D gene uncertain. CDR1 is SGDLS and CDR2 is YYNGEE in the germline V gene. Trimming left V 2 bases short and J 6 bases short, with 11 bases between. This CDR3 contains 14 residues. CDR3 sequence: CASSVAAAPGELFF. The CDR3 bases are TGTGCCAGCAGCGTCGCCGCCGCCCCCGGGGAGCTGTTTTTT.

CDR3 bases: TGCGCCAGCTCCATCTCAGGGATAGAGACCCAGTACTTC. This sequence encodes CASSISGIETQYF. The rearrangement links TRBV5-1 to TRBJ2-5; TRBD1 is a possible D gene (5 bases). The V gene lost 7 bases and the J gene lost 4 bases, with 14 bases spanning the gap. CDR3 size: 13 residues. Germline V gives CDR1 SGHRS, CDR2 YFSETQ.

This clonotype was counted a few times. This chain uses TRBV20-1 with TRBJ2-1; possibly TRBD1 or TRBD2 for D (5 bases each). Germline values: CDR1 DFQATT, CDR2 SNEGSKA (reference sequence). This CDR3 has 14 amino acids. Trimming removed 2 bases at V and 8 bases at J, with 16 bases between. This chain's CDR3 is CSARPWDGDDEQFF. In DNA form, the CDR3 reads TGCAGTGCTAGACCCTGGGACGGAGACGATGAGCAGTTCTTC.

This clonotype was observed a handful of times. The chain links TRBV20-1 to TRBJ1-2, with a tentative D call TRBD1 (5 bases). Trimming stripped 0 bases from V and 7 bases from J, with 18 bases between. The V gene's germline CDR1 is DFQATT and CDR2 SNEGSKA (reference sequence). The CDR3 runs to 15 residues. CDR3 nucleotide sequence: TGCAGTGCTAGAGATTATTTGGGCCGCCAGGGTGGCTACACCTTC. This sequence encodes CSARDYLGRQGGYTF.

This clonotype was detected only a few times. This chain uses TRBV3-1 with TRBJ1-1, with 8 bases identical to TRBD1. CDR1 and CDR2 from the germline V gene are LGHDT and YNNKEL (reference sequence). With V trimmed by 0 bases and J by 7 bases, 10 bases remained unmatched. This CDR3 is built from 16 residues. As DNA, the CDR3 is TGTGCCAGCAGCCAAGAACCGGGACAGGTTAGCAATGAAGCTTTCTTT. It specifies CASSQEPGQVSNEAFF.

V usage is TRBV7-2 and J usage is TRBJ1-6; D is unresolved. V lost 5 bases and J lost 2, with 7 bases in between. Germline V gene lookup returns CDR1 SGHTA and CDR2 FQGNSA. CDR3 size: 14 residues. The CDR3 sequence is CASSAGPYNSPLHF. CDR3 DNA: TGTGCCAGCAGCGCGGGCCCCTATAATTCACCCCTCCACTTT.

This clonotype was found many times. The chain joins TRBV6-5 to TRBJ2-2; 10 nucleotides line up with TRBD1. V shed 0 bases, J shed 5 bases, and the junction held 3 bases outside the gene matches. The CDR3 length is 16 residues. The germline V gene has CDR1 MNHEY and CDR2 SVGAGI. In DNA form, the CDR3 reads TGTGCCAGCAGTTACTCAGGGACAGGGGTTACCGGGGAGCTGTTTTTT. It specifies CASSYSGTGVTGELFF.

This clonotype was observed many times. The CDR3 coding sequence is TGTGCCAGCAGACCTGACAGGAGTTTTAACTATGGCTACACCTTC. Encoded protein: CASRPDRSFNYGYTF. V and J are TRBV12-3 or TRBV12-4 and TRBJ1-2, with TRBD1 as a possible D gene (6 bases). The CDR3 runs 15 residues. Trimming cost V 6 bases and J 1 base, with 15 bases left between them.

The chain has TRBV30 and TRBJ1-1, with no clear D. The V gene's germline CDR1 is GTSNPN and CDR2 SVGIG (reference sequence). The V end was cut by 2 bases, the J end by 5 bases, with 6 bases between. This CDR3 has 11 residues. The CDR3 spells CAWSRQTEAFF. CDR3 sequence (DNA): TGTGCCTGGAGTAGGCAAACTGAAGCTTTCTTT.

This sequence joins TRBV20-1 and TRBJ1-1, with 8 nucleotides matching TRBD1. The V and J ends lost 5 bases and 0 bases, in that order; junction bases with no gene match: 11. Per the germline V gene, CDR1 is DFQATT and CDR2 is SNEGSKA (reference sequence). The CDR3 totals 16 residues. CDR3 sequence reads: CSAWGGQVRMNTEAFF. CDR3 coding DNA: TGCAGTGCTTGGGGGGGACAGGTCCGCATGAACACTGAAGCTTTCTTT.

The genes are TRBV30 and TRBJ1-2; TRBD1 agrees at 7 bases. CDR1 and CDR2 (germline): GTSNPN, SVGIG (reference sequence). The CDR3 length is 13 residues. V was pared by 4 bases and J by 5 bases, with 7 bases of the junction left unmatched. The CDR3 is CAWTGQGVYGYTF. The CDR3 nucleotides are TGTGCCTGGACGGGCCAGGGGGTGTATGGCTACACCTTC. Combining the CDR3 with reference TRBV30 and TRBJ1-2 gives the whole variable domain SQTIHQWPATLVQPVGSPLSLECTVEGTSNPNLYWYRQAAGRGLQLLFYSVGIGQISSEVPQNLSASRPQDRQFILSSKKLLLSDSGFYLCAWTGQGVYGYTFGSGTRLTVV.

The chain recombines TRBV4-2 with TRBJ2-7; no reliable D call. CDR3 length: 15 residues. The ends were cut back, 1 base at V and 0 bases at J, with 10 bases in the middle. Germline values: CDR1 LGHNA, CDR2 YNFKEQ. Here the CDR3 reads CASSQAPSGSYEQYF. CDR3 in DNA: TGTGCCAGCAGCCAAGCACCCTCGGGCTCCTACGAGCAGTACTTC.

This clonotype was observed a handful of times. The CDR3 DNA reads TGTGCCAGCAGCCCGAGTGGGGACTACCAAGAGACCCAGTACTTC. It encodes CASSPSGDYQETQYF. This chain joins TRBV3-1 and TRBJ2-5, with D tentatively TRBD2 (6 bases). Germline V gene sequence: CDR1 LGHDT, CDR2 YNNKEL (reference sequence). V was pared by 4 bases and J by 0 bases, with 12 bases between. CDR3 size: 15 residues.

The V and J genes are TRBV3-1 and TRBJ2-7; perhaps TRBD2 as D (6 bases). V was clipped by 2 bases and J by 0 bases, with 11 bases between them. Per the germline V gene, CDR1 is LGHDT and CDR2 is YNNKEL (reference sequence). The CDR3 length is 15 residues. The CDR3 spells CASSQLIGSSYEQYF. The CDR3 nucleotides are TGTGCCAGCAGCCAATTGATCGGGAGCTCCTACGAGCAGTACTTC.

V gene TRBV4-3 combines with J gene TRBJ2-2; maybe TRBD2 (6 bases). Germline V gives CDR1 LGHNA, CDR2 YSLEER. This CDR3 spans 15 amino acids. V was trimmed by 4 bases and J by 2 bases, leaving 11 bases between them. The CDR3 sequence is CASSPGTVNTGELFF. The CDR3 DNA is TGCGCCAGCAGCCCCGGGACTGTTAACACCGGGGAGCTGTTTTTT.

The J gene is TRBJ2-3, the V gene TRBV7-2, with 8 bases aligning to TRBD1. The germline CDR1 and CDR2 sequences are SGHTA and FQGNSA. The junction had 5 bases not matched to a gene; V was cut back by 1 base and J by 2 bases. The CDR3 extends over 16 amino acids. CDR3 sequence: CASSLDGTGYTDTQYF. The CDR3 region has the DNA TGTGCCAGCAGCTTAGACGGGACAGGATACACAGATACGCAGTATTTT.

This clonotype was observed at least ten times. J is TRBJ2-7 and V is TRBV2; 9 bases are a match to TRBD1. CDR3 length: 14 amino acids. Germline loops: CDR1 SNHLY, CDR2 FYNNEI. Trimming cost V 6 bases and J 5 bases; bases outside gene matches: 8. The CDR3: CASSSGQGRNEQYF. For the CDR3, the DNA is TGTGCCAGCAGCTCCGGACAGGGGAGGAACGAGCAGTACTTC.

This clonotype was seen more than once but under ten times. V is TRBV20-1 and J is TRBJ2-5; D remains ambiguous. V lost 3 bases and J lost 2, with 7 bases in between. Germline V CDR1 and CDR2: DFQATT, SNEGSKA (reference sequence). CDR3 length equals 12 residues. The CDR3 spells CSARRSQETQYF. The CDR3 DNA reads TGCAGTGCTAGGAGGAGTCAAGAGACCCAGTACTTC.

A few counts support this clonotype. The chain combines TRBV2 with TRBJ1-2; D is ambiguous. The CDR3 length is 14 residues. V was trimmed by 4 bases and J by 0 bases, leaving 9 bases between them. Germline lookup yields CDR1 SNHLY and CDR2 FYNNEI. Written as DNA, the CDR3 is TGTGCCAGCAGTGGCCGGGCCACTAACTATGGCTACACCTTC. It encodes CASSGRATNYGYTF.

This clonotype was counted ten times or more. The chain recombines TRBV3-1 with TRBJ1-2, with D perhaps matching TRBD1 (6 bases). The CDR3 has 14 residues. The ends were cut back, 5 bases at V and 5 bases at J, with 15 bases in the middle. The V gene's germline CDR1 is LGHDT and CDR2 YNNKEL (reference sequence). In DNA, the CDR3 is TGTGCCAGCAGCGAAACTACGGGACATTATGGCTACACCTTC. It codes for CASSETTGHYGYTF. Using reference TRBV3-1 and TRBJ1-2 for the parts outside the CDR3, the full variable domain is DTAVSQTPKYLVTQMGNDKSIKCEQNLGHDTMYWYKQDSKKFLKIMFSYNNKELIINETVPNRFSPKSPDKAHLNLHINSLELGDSAVYFCASSETTGHYGYTFGSGTRLTVV.

This clonotype was counted at least ten times. The chain uses TRBV20-1 and TRBJ2-3; TRBD2 might be the D (5 bases). Germline CDR1 and CDR2: DFQATT and SNEGSKA (reference sequence). Trimming stripped 3 bases from V and 1 base from J, with 17 bases between. The CDR3 totals 16 residues. CDR3 nucleotides: TGCAGTGCTAGCCCTTTCGGGAAAGATGGCACAGATACGCAGTATTTT. This sequence encodes CSASPFGKDGTDTQYF.

The rearrangement uses TRBV5-1 and TRBJ1-1, with 7 positions matching TRBD1. CDR3 length: 14 residues. Trimming took 3 bases from V and 3 from J; bases not matched to a gene: 5. Looked up from germline, CDR1 is SGHRS and CDR2 is YFSETQ. The CDR3 here is CASSWDSRDTEAFF. CDR3 coding DNA: TGCGCCAGCAGCTGGGACAGCCGCGACACTGAAGCTTTCTTT.

This clonotype has ten or more counts. The chain recombines TRBV27 with TRBJ2-1; D is possibly TRBD1 (6 bases). CDR3 length: 15 residues. Trimming took 1 base from V and 5 from J, leaving 12 bases between them. Germline CDR1 is MNHEY and CDR2 is SMNVEV (reference sequence). CDR3 nucleotides: TGTGCCAGCAGTTTATTTTTGGGACAAAACAATGAGCAGTTCTTC. It encodes CASSLFLGQNNEQFF.

This sequence joins TRBV3-1 and TRBJ2-7; D is undetermined. Germline lookup yields CDR1 LGHDT and CDR2 YNNKEL (reference sequence). The CDR3 runs 15 residues. Trimming shortened V by 4 bases and J by 3 bases, and 16 bases separated the two germline ends. The CDR3 loop reads CASSPRQTSRYEQYF. CDR3 in DNA: TGTGCCAGCAGCCCCCGGCAGACCAGCCGCTACGAGCAGTACTTC.